This T cell receptor beta chain was documented in a study of T cell responses to AZD1222 COVID-19 vaccine. Concerning this clone: The antigen remains unidentified.

This CDR3 spans 13 amino acids. The V and J ends lost 1 base and 5 bases respectively, with 9 bases between them. Germline V gene data show CDR1 as SGHNT and CDR2 as YENEEA. General study findings and limits: Sampling that yielded the repertoires occurred only after the peak T cell response.

The assay was immunoSEQ multiplex PCR, and TCRdb's table has in-frame clones only and misses some. The sample has a few hundred thousand clones, 90% to 95% seen once; the top ten hold 0.5% to 0.7%. The sequenced sample was peripheral blood, obtained on day 0 of AZD1222 vaccination. V usage is TRBV11-3 and J usage is TRBJ2-7, with no clear D. The receptor was isolated from an adult in good health. The chain's CDR3 is CASSLARDNEQYF. The CDR3 DNA reads as TGTGCCAGCAGCTTAGCACGTGACAACGAGCAGTACTTC.